These 9 T cell receptor beta chains originate from one sample sequenced in a study of T-cell memory formation after mild COVID-19. TCRdb re-called the 5' RACE reads with MiXCR, one entry per CDR3 protein. This sample has under 350,000 distinct CDR3 sequences, with around 15% found just once. Sequencing was performed on PBMCs or a T cell subset sorted from them (not recorded which). These receptors came from a man aged 18-30 years who had mild COVID-19 (a few samples of this study predate the infection). Cell type and time point are not known.

This clonotype has more than one count but fewer than ten. The rearrangement uses TRBV7-2 and TRBJ2-3, with D possibly being TRBD2 (6 bases). There are 15 residues in the CDR3. The germline V gene has CDR1 SGHTA and CDR2 FQGNSA. Trimming shortened V by 1 base and J by 5 bases, and 13 bases separated the two germline ends. The CDR3 DNA reads TGTGCCAGCAGCTTAGACGGGGGAGTAGGAGATACGCAGTATTTT. Translation: CASSLDGGVGDTQYF.

This chain links TRBV6-6 with TRBJ1-1; 9 bases align to TRBD1. Germline V gene lookup returns CDR1 MNHNY and CDR2 SVGAGI (reference sequence). The length of the CDR3 is 16 residues. V lost 3 bases, J lost 4 bases, and 9 bases stayed unmatched. The CDR3 DNA follows: TGTGCCAGCAGTTATTTCGTTGGACAGGGGACCACTGAAGCTTTCTTT. Protein product: CASSYFVGQGTTEAFF.

This clonotype was seen many times. The chain uses TRBV7-9 and TRBJ2-1; possibly TRBD2 for D (7 bases). Trimming took off 4 bases at V and 7 bases at J, with 26 bases between the two ends. From germline, CDR1 is SEHNR and CDR2 FQNEAQ (reference sequence). The CDR3 covers 18 residues. For the CDR3, the DNA is TGTGCCAGCAGCTACGAGGCGTGGGGGGGCGAAACTACGAATGAGCAGTTCTTC. As protein: CASSYEAWGGETTNEQFF. Based on the CDR3 plus reference TRBV7-9 and TRBJ2-1, the full variable domain is DTGVSQNPRHKITKRGQNVTFRCDPISEHNRLYWYRQTLGQGPEFLTYFQNEAQLEKSRLLSDRFSAERPKGSFSTLEIQRTEQGDSAMYLCASSYEAWGGETTNEQFFGPGTRLTVL.

This clonotype turned up a few times. The J gene is TRBJ2-7, the V gene TRBV7-9; D gene uncertain. The CDR3 contains 12 residues. V dropped 3 bases and J dropped 4 bases, with 7 bases sitting between them. Per germline, CDR1 SEHNR and CDR2 FQNEAQ (reference sequence). For the CDR3, the DNA is TGTGCCAGCAGCTTCTGGGGATACGAGCAGTACGTC. Its translation is CASSFWGYEQYV.

This rearrangement joins TRBV5-6 to TRBJ2-5, with TRBD2 matching over 14 bases. Germline-derived CDR1 and CDR2 are SGHDT and YYEEEE. The CDR3 totals 17 residues. Losses at the gene ends were 4 bases for V and 1 base for J; bases not matched to a gene: 6. As DNA, the CDR3 is TGTGCCAGCAGCCCTGGACTAGCGGGGGGCACCCAAGAGACCCAGTACTTC. This codes for CASSPGLAGGTQETQYF.

This clonotype has a handful of counts. This chain connects TRBV18 to TRBJ2-2; D is uncertain. The V and J ends lost 3 bases and 5 bases respectively, with 19 bases between them. Germline V gene sequence: CDR1 KGHSH, CDR2 LQKENI. CDR3 length: 17 residues. CDR3 bases: TGTGCCAGCTCACCGCCCCCCCCGGGCCGTTTAACCGGGGAGCTGTTTTTT. It yields the protein CASSPPPPGRLTGELFF.

This clonotype was seen more than once but under ten times. CDR3 in DNA: TGTGCCAGCAGTTTACGGCCAGGATCATACGAGCAGTACGTC. It translates to CASSLRPGSYEQYV. The V gene is TRBV28, the J gene TRBJ2-7; D is unresolved. V was shortened by 2 bases and J by 4 bases, with 12 bases between the two germline ends. Germline V gene sequence: CDR1 MDHEN, CDR2 SYDVKM. The CDR3 totals 14 residues.

This clonotype appeared a few times. The rearrangement uses TRBV21-1 and TRBJ1-5; the D segment call TRBD1 is taken from the table without a DNA check. TRBV21-1 is given as a pseudogene. CDR3 length: 14 amino acids. For the CDR3, the DNA is TGTGCCAGCAGCGAGTTCCAGGGGGGTCAGCCCCAGCATTTT. It translates to CASSEFQGGQPQHF.

This clonotype was detected ten times or more. The genes are TRBV12-3 or TRBV12-4 and TRBJ1-1, with D unresolved. The CDR3 has 16 residues. Trimming took off 3 bases at V and 6 bases at J, with 20 bases between the two ends. The CDR3 region is CASSFIAGYKAAEAFF. CDR3 nucleotides: TGTGCCAGCAGTTTTATAGCTGGATACAAGGCGGCTGAAGCTTTCTTT.